The T cell receptor (beta chain) under discussion was sequenced for a study of blood T cell repertoires in COVID-19. For the study at large: PBMCs, B-cell-depleted T cells, or T cells provided the cDNA or gDNA that made up the material.

CDR3 length: 13 residues. Germline-derived CDR1 and CDR2 are LNHNV and YYDKDF (reference sequence). The trim removed 6 bases at V and 2 bases at J, leaving 3 bases unmatched. This table comes from immunoSEQ multiplex PCR, and its TCRdb copy is limited to in-frame clones, with some not included. In the table there are 100,000 or so clones, around nine tenths of which are singletons. Input material: peripheral blood. V usage is TRBV15 and J usage is TRBJ1-2, with TRBD1 matching over 7 bases. This sequence was found in a man aged 50 to 59 with active COVID-19. The chain's CDR3 is CATRQGNNYGYTF. In DNA, the CDR3 is TGTGCCACCAGACAGGGGAACAACTATGGCTACACCTTC.